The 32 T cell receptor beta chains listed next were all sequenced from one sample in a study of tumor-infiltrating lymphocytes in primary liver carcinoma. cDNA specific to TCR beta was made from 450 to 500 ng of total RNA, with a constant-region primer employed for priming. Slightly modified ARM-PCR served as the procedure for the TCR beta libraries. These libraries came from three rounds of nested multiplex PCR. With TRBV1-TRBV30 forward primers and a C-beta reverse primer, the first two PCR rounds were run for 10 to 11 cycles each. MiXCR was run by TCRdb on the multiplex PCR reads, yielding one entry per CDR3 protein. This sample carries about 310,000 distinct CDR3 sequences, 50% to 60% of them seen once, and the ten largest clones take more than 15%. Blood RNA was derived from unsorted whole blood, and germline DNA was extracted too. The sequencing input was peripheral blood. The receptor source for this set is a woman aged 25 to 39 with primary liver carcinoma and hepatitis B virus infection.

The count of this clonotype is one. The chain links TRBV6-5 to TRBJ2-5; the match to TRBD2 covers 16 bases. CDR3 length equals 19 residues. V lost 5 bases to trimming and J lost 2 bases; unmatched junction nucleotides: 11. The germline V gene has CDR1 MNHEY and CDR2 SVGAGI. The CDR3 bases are TGTGCCAGCAGTGTCCTCTCGGGACTAGCGGGAGGGAGGCAAGAGACCCAGTACTTC. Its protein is CASSVLSGLAGGRQETQYF.

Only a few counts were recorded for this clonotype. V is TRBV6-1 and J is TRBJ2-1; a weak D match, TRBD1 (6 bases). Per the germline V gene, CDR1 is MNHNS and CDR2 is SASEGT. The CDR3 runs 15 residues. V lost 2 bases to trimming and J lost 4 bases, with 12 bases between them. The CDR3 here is CASSESQGSYNEQFF. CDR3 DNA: TGTGCCAGCAGTGAATCTCAGGGGTCTTACAATGAGCAGTTCTTC.

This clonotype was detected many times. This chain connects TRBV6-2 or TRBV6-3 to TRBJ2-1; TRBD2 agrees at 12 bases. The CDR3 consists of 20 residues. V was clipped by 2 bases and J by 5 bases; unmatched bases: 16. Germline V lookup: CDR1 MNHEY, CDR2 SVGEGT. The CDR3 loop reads CASSYGSAGLAGGPNNEQFF. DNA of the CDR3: TGTGCCAGCAGTTACGGCAGTGCGGGTCTAGCGGGAGGGCCTAACAATGAGCAGTTCTTC.

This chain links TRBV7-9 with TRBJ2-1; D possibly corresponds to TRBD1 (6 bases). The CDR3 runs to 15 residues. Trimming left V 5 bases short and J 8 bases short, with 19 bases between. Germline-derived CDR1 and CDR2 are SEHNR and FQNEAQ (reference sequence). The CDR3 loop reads CASSAGTFVLDEQFF. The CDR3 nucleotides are TGTGCCAGCAGCGCCGGGACATTTGTTCTAGATGAGCAGTTCTTC. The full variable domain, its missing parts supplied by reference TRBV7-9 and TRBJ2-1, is DTGVSQNPRHKITKRGQNVTFRCDPISEHNRLYWYRQTLGQGPEFLTYFQNEAQLEKSRLLSDRFSAERPKGSFSTLEIQRTEQGDSAMYLCASSAGTFVLDEQFFGPGTRLTVL.

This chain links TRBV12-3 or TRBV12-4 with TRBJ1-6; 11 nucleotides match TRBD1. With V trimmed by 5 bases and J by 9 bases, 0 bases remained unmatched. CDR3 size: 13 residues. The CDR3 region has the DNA TGTGCCAGCAGTGGGACAGGGGGTTCACCCCTCCACTTT. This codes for CASSGTGGSPLHF.

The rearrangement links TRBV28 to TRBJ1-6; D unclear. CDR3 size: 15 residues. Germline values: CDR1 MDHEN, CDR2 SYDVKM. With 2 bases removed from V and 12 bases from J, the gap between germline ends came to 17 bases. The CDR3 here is CASSLPGQSALPLHF. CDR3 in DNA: TGTGCCAGCAGTTTACCCGGCCAGTCTGCCCTACCCCTCCACTTT. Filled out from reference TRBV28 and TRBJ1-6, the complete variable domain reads DVKVTQSSRYLVKRTGEKVFLECVQDMDHENMFWYRQDPGLGLRLIYFSYDVKMKEKGDIPEGYSVSREKKERFSLILESASTNQTSMYLCASSLPGQSALPLHFGNGTRLTVT.

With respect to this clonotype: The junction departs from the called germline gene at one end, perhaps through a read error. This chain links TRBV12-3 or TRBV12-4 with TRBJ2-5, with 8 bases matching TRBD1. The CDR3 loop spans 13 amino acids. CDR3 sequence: CASSFTGGEIQYF. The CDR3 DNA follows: TGTGCCAGCAGTTTTACAGGGGGAGAGATCCAGTATTTC.

The CDR3 loop is CASNQEAGTGIYEQYF. The DNA for the CDR3 is TGTGCCAGCAACCAGGAGGCGGGGACAGGGATCTACGAGCAGTACTTC. The chain links TRBV4-2 to TRBJ2-7; 9 positions match TRBD1. The germline V gene has CDR1 LGHNA and CDR2 YNFKEQ. The ends lost 7 bases at V and 3 bases at J; junction bases unmatched: 13. This CDR3 spans 16 amino acids.

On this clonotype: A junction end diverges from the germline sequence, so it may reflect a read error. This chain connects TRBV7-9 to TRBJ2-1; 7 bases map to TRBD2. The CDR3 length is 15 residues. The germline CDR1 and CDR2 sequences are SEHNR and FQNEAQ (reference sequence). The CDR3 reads CVSSPRLANYNEQFF. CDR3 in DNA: TGTGTCAGCAGCCCCCGACTAGCTAACTACAATGAGCAGTTCTTC. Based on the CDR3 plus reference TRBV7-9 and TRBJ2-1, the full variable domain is DTGVSQNPRHKITKRGQNVTFRCDPISEHNRLYWYRQTLGQGPEFLTYFQNEAQLEKSRLLSDRFSAERPKGSFSTLEIQRTEQGDSAMYLCVSSPRLANYNEQFFGPGTRLTVL.

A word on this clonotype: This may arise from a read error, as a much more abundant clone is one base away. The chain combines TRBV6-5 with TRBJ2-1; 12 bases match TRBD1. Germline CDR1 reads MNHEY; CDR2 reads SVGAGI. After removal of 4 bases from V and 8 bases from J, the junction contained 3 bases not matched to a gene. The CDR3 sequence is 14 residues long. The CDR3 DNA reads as TGTGCCAGCAGTTTGGGACAGGGGGCCTATGAGCAGTTCTTC. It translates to CASSLGQGAYEQFF.

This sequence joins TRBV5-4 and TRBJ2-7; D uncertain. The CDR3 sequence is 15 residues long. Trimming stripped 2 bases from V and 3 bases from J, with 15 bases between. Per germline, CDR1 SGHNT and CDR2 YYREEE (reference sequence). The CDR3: CASSLGPSLIYEQYF. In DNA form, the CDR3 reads TGTGCCAGCAGCTTAGGTCCCTCCCTGATCTACGAGCAGTACTTC.

CDR3 DNA sequence: TGTGCCAGCAGTTTGGTTCCCACCCTTAGTAACTATGGCTACACCTTC. This sequence encodes CASSLVPTLSNYGYTF. This chain joins TRBV28 and TRBJ1-2; D call uncertain. The germline gives CDR1 MDHEN, CDR2 SYDVKM. V was clipped by 3 bases and J by 1 base, with 15 bases between them. CDR3 length: 16 amino acids.

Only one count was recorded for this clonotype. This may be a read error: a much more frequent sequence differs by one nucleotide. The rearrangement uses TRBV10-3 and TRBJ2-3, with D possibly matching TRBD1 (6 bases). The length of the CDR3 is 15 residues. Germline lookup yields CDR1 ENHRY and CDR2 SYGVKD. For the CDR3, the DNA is TGTGCCATCAGTCGAGGAGGCAGGGGAACAGATACGCTGTATTTT. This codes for CAISRGGRGTDTLYF.

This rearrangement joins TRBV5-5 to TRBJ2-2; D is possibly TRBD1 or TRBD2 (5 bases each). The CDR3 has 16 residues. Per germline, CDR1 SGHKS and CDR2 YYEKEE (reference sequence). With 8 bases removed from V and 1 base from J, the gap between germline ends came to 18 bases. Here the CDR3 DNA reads TGTGCCAGAAGCGAGGGACCGCACCTGAACACCGGGGAGCTGTTTTTT. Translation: CARSEGPHLNTGELFF.

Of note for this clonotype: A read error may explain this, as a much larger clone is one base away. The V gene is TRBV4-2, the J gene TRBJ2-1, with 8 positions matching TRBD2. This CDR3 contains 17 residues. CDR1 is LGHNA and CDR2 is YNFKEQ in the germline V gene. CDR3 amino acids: CAGSQNSGTSVGNEQFF. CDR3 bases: TGTGCCGGCAGCCAAAACTCCGGGACTAGTGTAGGCAATGAGCAGTTCTTC.

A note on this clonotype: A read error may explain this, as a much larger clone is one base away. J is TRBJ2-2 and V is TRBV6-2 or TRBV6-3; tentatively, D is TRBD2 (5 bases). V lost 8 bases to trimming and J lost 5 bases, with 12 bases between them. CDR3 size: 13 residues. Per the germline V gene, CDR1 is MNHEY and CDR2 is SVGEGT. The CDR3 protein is CASSRGITGELFF. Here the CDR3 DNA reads TGTGCCAGCTCACGGGGTATAACCGGGGAGCTGTTTTTT.

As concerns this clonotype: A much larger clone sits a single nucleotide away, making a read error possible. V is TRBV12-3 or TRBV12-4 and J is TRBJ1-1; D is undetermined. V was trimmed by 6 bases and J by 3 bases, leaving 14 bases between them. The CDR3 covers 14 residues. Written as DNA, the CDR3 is TGTGCCAGCAGCCCAGGTGGGTCAGACACTGAAGCTTTCTTT. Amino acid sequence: CASSPGGSDTEAFF.

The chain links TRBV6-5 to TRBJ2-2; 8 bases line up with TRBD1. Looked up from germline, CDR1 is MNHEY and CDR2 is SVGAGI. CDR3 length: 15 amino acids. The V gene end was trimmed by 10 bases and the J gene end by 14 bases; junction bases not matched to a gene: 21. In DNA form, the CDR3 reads TGTGCCACCAGAACTATGGACAGGGTGGCCGGGAAACTGTTTTTT. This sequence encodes CATRTMDRVAGKLFF.

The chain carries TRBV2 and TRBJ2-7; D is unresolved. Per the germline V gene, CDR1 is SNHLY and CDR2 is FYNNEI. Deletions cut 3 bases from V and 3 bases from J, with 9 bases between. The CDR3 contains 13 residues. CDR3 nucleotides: TGTGCCAGCAGTGATCTAGGGATCTACGAGCAGTACTTC. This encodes CASSDLGIYEQYF.

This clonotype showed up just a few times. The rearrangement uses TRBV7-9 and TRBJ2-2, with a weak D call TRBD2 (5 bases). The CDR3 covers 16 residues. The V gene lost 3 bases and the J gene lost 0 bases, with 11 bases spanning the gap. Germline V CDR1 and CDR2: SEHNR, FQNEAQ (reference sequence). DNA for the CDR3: TGTGCCAGCAGCTTCGGAGGCTCCTCGAACACCGGGGAGCTGTTTTTT. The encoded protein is CASSFGGSSNTGELFF. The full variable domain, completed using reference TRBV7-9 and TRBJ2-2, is DTGVSQNPRHKITKRGQNVTFRCDPISEHNRLYWYRQTLGQGPEFLTYFQNEAQLEKSRLLSDRFSAERPKGSFSTLEIQRTEQGDSAMYLCASSFGGSSNTGELFFGEGSRLTVL.

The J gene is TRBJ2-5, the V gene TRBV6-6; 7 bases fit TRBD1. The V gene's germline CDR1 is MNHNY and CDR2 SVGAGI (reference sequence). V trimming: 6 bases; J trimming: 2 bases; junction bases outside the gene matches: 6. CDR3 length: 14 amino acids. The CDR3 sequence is CASRPTGQQETQYF. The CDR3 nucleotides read TGTGCCAGCAGGCCTACGGGACAGCAAGAGACCCAGTACTTC.

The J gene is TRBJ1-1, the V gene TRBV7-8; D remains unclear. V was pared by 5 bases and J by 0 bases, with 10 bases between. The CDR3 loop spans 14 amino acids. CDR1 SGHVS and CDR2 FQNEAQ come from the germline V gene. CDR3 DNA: TGTGCCAGCAGCCCCTCAACCATGAACACTGAAGCTTTCTTT. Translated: CASSPSTMNTEAFF.

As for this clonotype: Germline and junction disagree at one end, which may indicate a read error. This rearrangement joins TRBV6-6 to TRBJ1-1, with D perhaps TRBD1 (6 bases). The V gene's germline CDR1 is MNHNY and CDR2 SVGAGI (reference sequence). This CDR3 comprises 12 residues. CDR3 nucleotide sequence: TGTGCCAGCGGACAGACGAACTCTGAAGCTTTCTTT. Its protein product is CASGQTNSEAFF.

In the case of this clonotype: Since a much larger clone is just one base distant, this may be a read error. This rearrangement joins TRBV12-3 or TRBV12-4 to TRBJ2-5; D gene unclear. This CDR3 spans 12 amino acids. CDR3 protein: CANSLPQETQYF. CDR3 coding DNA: TGTGCCAACAGTTTGCCCCAAGAGACCCAGTACTTC.

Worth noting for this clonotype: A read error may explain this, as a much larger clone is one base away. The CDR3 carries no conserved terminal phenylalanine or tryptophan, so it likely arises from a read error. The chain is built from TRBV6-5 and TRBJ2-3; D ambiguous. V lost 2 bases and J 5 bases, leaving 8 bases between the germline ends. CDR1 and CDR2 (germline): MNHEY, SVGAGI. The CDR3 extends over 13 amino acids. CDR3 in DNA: TGTGCCAGCAGTTACATCGCGCGAGATACGCAGTATTTA. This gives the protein CASSYIARDTQYL.

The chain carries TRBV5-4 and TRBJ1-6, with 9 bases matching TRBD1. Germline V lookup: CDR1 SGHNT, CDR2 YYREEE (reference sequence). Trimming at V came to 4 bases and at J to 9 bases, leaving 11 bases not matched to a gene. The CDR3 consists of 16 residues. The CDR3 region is CASSQKGQGIISPLHF. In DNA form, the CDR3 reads TGTGCCAGCAGCCAGAAGGGACAGGGTATTATTTCACCCCTCCACTTT.

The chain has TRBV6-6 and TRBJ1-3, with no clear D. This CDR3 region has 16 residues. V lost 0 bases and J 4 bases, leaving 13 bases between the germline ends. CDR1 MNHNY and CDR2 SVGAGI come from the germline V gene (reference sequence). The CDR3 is CASSYSPFPSGNTIYF. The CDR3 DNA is TGTGCCAGCAGTTACTCTCCATTTCCCTCCGGAAACACCATATATTTT.

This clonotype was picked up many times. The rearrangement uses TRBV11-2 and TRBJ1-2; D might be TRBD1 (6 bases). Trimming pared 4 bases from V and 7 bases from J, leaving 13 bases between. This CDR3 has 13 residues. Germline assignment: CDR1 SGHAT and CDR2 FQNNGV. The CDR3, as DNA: TGTGCCAGCAGCTCTCAGGGACATATTGGCTACACCTTC. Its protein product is CASSSQGHIGYTF.

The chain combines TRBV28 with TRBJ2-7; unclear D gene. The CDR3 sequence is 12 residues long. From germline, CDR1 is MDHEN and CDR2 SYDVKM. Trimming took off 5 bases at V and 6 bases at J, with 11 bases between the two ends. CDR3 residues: CASSPPGGEQYF. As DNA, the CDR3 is TGTGCCAGCAGTCCACCAGGTGGCGAGCAGTACTTC.

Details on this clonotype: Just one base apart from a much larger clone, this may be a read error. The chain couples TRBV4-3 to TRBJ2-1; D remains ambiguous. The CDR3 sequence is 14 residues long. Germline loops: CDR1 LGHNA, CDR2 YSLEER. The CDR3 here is CASRPTWSDNERFF. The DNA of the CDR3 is TGCGCCAGCAGGCCGACTTGGTCCGACAATGAGCGGTTCTTC.

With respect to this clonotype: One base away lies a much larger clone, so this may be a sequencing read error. The CDR3 nucleotides are TGCAGCGTTGCTACGGGGCTAGCGGGCACCACCTACGAGCAGTACTTC. Protein: CSVATGLAGTTYEQYF. This rearrangement joins TRBV29-1 to TRBJ2-7, with 8 bases lining up with TRBD2. V trimming: 4 bases; J trimming: 2 bases; junction bases outside the gene matches: 13. Germline V lookup: CDR1 SQVTM, CDR2 ANQGSEA. This CDR3 has 16 residues.

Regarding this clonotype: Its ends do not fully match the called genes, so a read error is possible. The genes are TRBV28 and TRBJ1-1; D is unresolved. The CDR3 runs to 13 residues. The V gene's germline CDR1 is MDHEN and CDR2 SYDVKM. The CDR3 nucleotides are TGTGCCAGCAGGCTTCACCCCAACACTGAAGTTTTCTTT. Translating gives CASRLHPNTEVFF.